This passage covers 24 T cell receptor beta chains from one sample sequenced in a study of technical replicates of blood from several donors (dated by TCRdb to about 2017). The library came from the immunoSEQ multiplex PCR assay. TCRdb mirrors the immuneACCESS table, restricted to in-frame sequences. Some clones are absent from its copies; in checked studies, under half trace to an unresolved V gene, and the reason for the others is unknown. Within this sample are about 64,000 clones, with approximately 86% of them counted one time only. In total, the top ten clones hold 5% to 6% of the sample. Sample: PBMCs. The receptors stem from a human donor in good health. Some clones in this sample may be carry-over from other donors' samples.

This chain connects TRBV30 to TRBJ2-1; no definite D call. The CDR3 is 12 amino acids. CDR1 and CDR2 (germline): GTSNPN, SVGIG (reference sequence). The V end lost 0 bases, the J end lost 5 bases, and 5 bases lay between the germline ends. In DNA, the CDR3 is TGTGCCTGGAGTGTCCGGGACAATGAGCAGTTCTTC. Residues: CAWSVRDNEQFF.

This chain uses TRBV19 with TRBJ1-3; the D is unclear. The V end was cut by 3 bases, the J end by 3 bases, with 3 bases between. The CDR3 runs to 12 residues. CDR1 and CDR2 from the germline V gene are LNHDA and SQIVND (reference sequence). The DNA of the CDR3 is TGTGCCAGTAGTATCAGTGGAAACACCATATATTTT. The encoded protein is CASSISGNTIYF.

This chain joins TRBV5-6 and TRBJ2-1, with 8 bases fitting TRBD1. V lost 4 bases, J lost 8 bases, and 11 bases stayed unmatched. This CDR3 comprises 15 residues. Per germline, CDR1 SGHDT and CDR2 YYEEEE. The DNA for the CDR3 is TGTGCCAGCAGCCCATGGACAGGGTGGGTCGATGAGCAGTTCTTC. Translation: CASSPWTGWVDEQFF.

The gene calls are TRBV4-2 and TRBJ2-1; TRBD2 aligns across 11 bases. CDR3 length equals 16 residues. Germline lookup yields CDR1 LGHNA and CDR2 YNFKEQ. Trimming removed 0 bases from V and 10 bases from J; junction bases left unmatched: 8. The CDR3 is CASSQEGLAGGAEQFF. The CDR3 nucleotides are TGTGCCAGCAGCCAAGAAGGCCTAGCGGGAGGAGCCGAGCAGTTCTTC.

The V call is TRBV5-6, the J call TRBJ2-7, with D possibly being TRBD2 (5 bases). The V gene lost 0 bases and the J gene lost 6 bases, with 13 bases spanning the gap. CDR1 is SGHDT and CDR2 is YYEEEE in the germline V gene. This CDR3 region has 14 residues. The CDR3 DNA is TGTGCCAGCAGCTTGGATTCCTTAGGGAGCGAGCAGTACTTC. This codes for CASSLDSLGSEQYF.

This sequence joins TRBV4-3 and TRBJ1-2; possible D gene TRBD1, 5 bases. Trimming removed 0 bases from V and 8 bases from J, with 19 bases in between. CDR3 length: 16 residues. In germline, CDR1 is LGHNA, CDR2 YSLEER. The CDR3 DNA reads TGCGCCAGCAGCCAAGATACTGGGCAGGGAGCGGGAGGCTACACCTTC. This codes for CASSQDTGQGAGGYTF.

The chain links TRBV6-1 to TRBJ2-7, with 13 bases aligning to TRBD2. CDR3 size: 17 residues. Germline assignment: CDR1 MNHNS and CDR2 SASEGT. V shed 4 bases and J 0 bases; nucleotides not matched to a gene: 6. The CDR3 is CASSAGTSGASSYEQYF. The CDR3 DNA sequence: TGTGCCAGCAGTGCCGGGACTAGCGGGGCAAGCTCCTACGAGCAGTACTTC.

This chain links TRBV6-5 with TRBJ2-5; 9 bases line up with TRBD2. V dropped 0 bases and J dropped 2; count of bases not matched to a gene: 4. The germline CDR1 and CDR2 sequences are MNHEY and SVGAGI. CDR3 size: 16 residues. CDR3 amino acids: CASSYSSAGGQETQYF. In DNA form, the CDR3 reads TGTGCCAGCAGTTACTCGAGCGCGGGGGGGCAAGAGACCCAGTACTTC.

This chain uses TRBV7-2 with TRBJ2-7; a possible D gene is TRBD1 (7 bases). CDR1 is SGHTA, CDR2 FQGNSA, per germline. The CDR3 length is 17 residues. Trimming pared 5 bases from V and 5 bases from J, leaving 25 bases between. Written as DNA, the CDR3 is TGTGCCAGCAGCCGCCAGGGGGGACCGCGGAGAGATGACGAGCAGTACTTC. Amino acids: CASSRQGGPRRDDEQYF.

In nucleotides, the CDR3 is TGTGCCAGCAGCGCTCACAGCTTCTCCCCTACTGAAGCTTTCTTT. This encodes CASSAHSFSPTEAFF. V usage is TRBV9 and J usage is TRBJ1-1, with D unclear. V gave up 3 bases and J gave up 5 bases, with 17 bases separating them. This CDR3 comprises 15 residues. The germline CDR1 and CDR2 sequences are SGDLS and YYNGEE.

This rearrangement joins TRBV7-9 to TRBJ1-4; D gene ambiguous. Germline-derived CDR1 and CDR2 are SEHNR and FQNEAQ (reference sequence). V was shortened by 0 bases and J by 8 bases, with 13 bases between the two germline ends. CDR3 length: 15 amino acids. CDR3 in DNA: TGTGCCAGCAGCTTAGCAGTACAATCGGGGGAAAAACTGTTTTTT. This codes for CASSLAVQSGEKLFF. The variable domain in full, with the rest retrieved from reference TRBV7-9 and TRBJ1-4, is DTGVSQNPRHKITKRGQNVTFRCDPISEHNRLYWYRQTLGQGPEFLTYFQNEAQLEKSRLLSDRFSAERPKGSFSTLEIQRTEQGDSAMYLCASSLAVQSGEKLFFGSGTQLSVL.

With respect to this clone: The sample carries other DNA sequences with the same CDR3. The V and J genes are TRBV5-1 and TRBJ2-1; TRBD1 matches at 8 bases. The CDR3 length is 14 residues. V was pared by 1 base and J by 4 bases, with 1 base of the junction left unmatched. Germline V lookup: CDR1 SGHRS, CDR2 YFSETQ. The CDR3, as DNA: TGCGCCAGCAGCTTGACAGGGGGGTACAATGAGCAGTTCTTC. Amino acid sequence: CASSLTGGYNEQFF. The full variable domain, in which reference TRBV5-1 and TRBJ2-1 provide the parts outside the CDR3, is KAGVTQTPRYLIKTRGQQVTLSCSPISGHRSVSWYQQTPGQGLQFLFEYFSETQRNKGNFPGRFSGRQFSNSRSEMNVSTLELGDSALYLCASSLTGGYNEQFFGPGTRLTVL.

This chain connects TRBV12-2 to TRBJ2-5; the D call of TRBD1 is as the table states it, not checked on the DNA. TRBV12-2 corresponds to a pseudogene. The CDR3 sequence is 11 residues long. CDR3 DNA: TGTGCAAGTCGCTTAGGGCCTCGAAAATACTTC. Translating it yields CASRLGPRKYF.

The V and J genes are TRBV4-1 and TRBJ2-5; 10 nucleotides line up with TRBD2. Germline CDR1 is MGHRA and CDR2 is YSYEKL. The CDR3 totals 15 residues. Losses at the gene ends were 4 bases for V and 5 bases for J; bases not matched to a gene: 7. In DNA, the CDR3 is TGCGCCAGCAGCCCTAGCGGGAGAGGGAGGGAGACCCAGTACTTC. Protein: CASSPSGRGRETQYF.

The CDR3 loop reads CASSLSPSSYNSPLHF. The DNA for the CDR3 is TGTGCCAGCAGCCTGAGCCCGAGCTCCTATAATTCACCCCTCCACTTT. This chain joins TRBV6-6 and TRBJ1-6; the D is unclear. The CDR3 sequence is 16 residues long. CDR1 is MNHNY and CDR2 is SVGAGI in the germline V gene (reference sequence). The ends were cut back, 6 bases at V and 0 bases at J, with 12 bases in the middle.

The chain recombines TRBV7-6 with TRBJ2-1; 7 positions agree with TRBD2. This CDR3 region has 16 residues. CDR1 is SGHVS, CDR2 FNYEAQ, per germline. After removal of 4 bases from V and 3 bases from J, the junction contained 9 bases not matched to a gene. The DNA for the CDR3 is TGTGCCAGCAGCTGGCGAAGCGGGATAGGCTACAATGAGCAGTTCTTC. Translating it yields CASSWRSGIGYNEQFF.

The chain joins TRBV9 to TRBJ1-3; a weak D match, TRBD1 (6 bases). The CDR3 is 15 amino acids. In germline, CDR1 is SGDLS, CDR2 YYNGEE. Trimming took 3 bases from V and 0 from J, leaving 10 bases between them. The CDR3 bases are TGTGCCAGCAGCGGGCGGACAGCCTCTGGAAACACCATATATTTT. This encodes CASSGRTASGNTIYF.

The chain employs TRBV5-1 and TRBJ2-2; maybe TRBD1 (6 bases). The CDR3 is 15 residues long. Germline V gene data show CDR1 as SGHRS and CDR2 as YFSETQ. Trimming removed 4 bases from V and 0 bases from J, with 10 bases in between. The CDR3 reads CASSPRGSNTGELFF. The DNA of the CDR3 is TGCGCCAGCAGCCCAAGGGGGTCGAACACCGGGGAGCTGTTTTTT.

The chain combines TRBV6-5 with TRBJ2-1; 7 bases match TRBD2. The V gene end was trimmed by 5 bases and the J gene end by 15 bases; junction bases not matched to a gene: 19. The germline CDR1 and CDR2 sequences are MNHEY and SVGAGI. There are 15 residues in the CDR3. CDR3 sequence reads: CASSPRVSGGGRWFF. CDR3 nucleotide sequence: TGTGCCAGCAGTCCACGAGTTTCGGGCGGGGGTCGGTGGTTCTTC.

The chain uses TRBV4-2 and TRBJ2-5, with a possible D match to TRBD1 (5 bases). Per the germline V gene, CDR1 is LGHNA and CDR2 is YNFKEQ. The CDR3 spans 15 residues. Trimming removed 0 bases at V and 5 bases at J, with 13 bases between. The CDR3 nucleotides are TGTGCCAGCAGCCAAGATCTCAGGGTCGGGGAGACCCAGTACTTC. This sequence encodes CASSQDLRVGETQYF.

The V call is TRBV30, the J call TRBJ2-1, with unresolved D. There are 12 residues in the CDR3. The V gene lost 5 bases and the J gene lost 8 bases, with 13 bases spanning the gap. The germline gives CDR1 GTSNPN, CDR2 SVGIG (reference sequence). Here the CDR3 reads CAWARGAYEQFF. DNA for the CDR3: TGTGCCTGGGCCAGAGGAGCGTATGAGCAGTTCTTC.

The chain couples TRBV9 to TRBJ2-3; 8 bases are a match to TRBD2. The J segment lost 5 bases and the V segment lost 4 bases, leaving 12 bases of the junction unmatched. Germline-derived CDR1 and CDR2 are SGDLS and YYNGEE. The CDR3 consists of 16 residues. CDR3 in amino acids: CASSRDRLAGGDTQYF. The CDR3 nucleotides read TGTGCCAGCAGCCGCGACAGGCTAGCGGGCGGAGATACGCAGTATTTT.

The rearrangement joins TRBV4-1 to TRBJ2-2; TRBD1 is a possible D gene (5 bases). The V end lost 5 bases, the J end lost 3 bases, and 10 bases lay between the germline ends. This CDR3 comprises 14 residues. Per the germline V gene, CDR1 is MGHRA and CDR2 is YSYEKL. The CDR3 DNA reads as TGCGCCAGCAGCGCCAGGGAAGACACCGGGGAGCTGTTTTTT. Amino acid sequence: CASSAREDTGELFF.

This clone appeared once. This chain connects TRBV18 to TRBJ2-7; D call uncertain. This CDR3 comprises 12 residues. V was shortened by 5 bases and J by 3 bases, with 8 bases between the two germline ends. Germline V lookup: CDR1 KGHSH, CDR2 LQKENI. The CDR3 DNA reads as TGTGCCAGCTCAGCCAGAAACTACGAGCAGTACTTC. It is translated as CASSARNYEQYF.